What follows are 8 T cell receptor beta chains derived from one specimen sequenced in a study of T cells in women clearing cervical HPV infection. The repertoire was sequenced with immunoSEQ multiplex PCR; TCRdb's copy has only in-frame clones and lacks some. This sample's clone table lists more than 30,000 clones. Sequenced sample: blood buffy coat. The receptors were gathered from a woman aged 18 to 69 with a cervical HPV16 infection that either progressed to CIN3+ or cleared (not recorded which).

Worth noting for this clone: The read gets to within 3 residues of the CDR3 end, and the germline J gene fills in the rest. The chain has TRBV30 and TRBJ1-5, with D possibly being TRBD1 (6 bases). V dropped 2 bases and J dropped 2 bases, with 13 bases sitting between them. The CDR3 length is 15 residues. Germline V gene sequence: CDR1 GTSNPN, CDR2 SVGIG (reference sequence). The CDR3 is CAWSPTRGGNQPQHF. The covered CDR3 bases are TGTGCCTGGAGTCCCACCAGGGGTGGCAATCAGCCC.

Note on this clone: The missing CDR3 end, 3 residues past where the read stops, is filled in from the germline J gene. This chain joins TRBV20-1 and TRBJ2-2; 7 bases map to TRBD1. The junction had 4 bases not matched to a gene; V was cut back by 3 bases and J by 3 bases. Per the germline V gene, CDR1 is DFQATT and CDR2 is SNEGSKA (reference sequence). CDR3 length: 14 amino acids. The part of the CDR3 DNA that was read is TGCAGTGCTAGGACAGGGCAGGACACCGGGGAG. Its translation: CSARTGQDTGE. The complete CDR3 protein is CSARTGQDTGELFF.

On this clone: The read falls 3 residues short of the CDR3 end, and the missing part is taken from the germline J gene. This sequence joins TRBV2 and TRBJ2-1, with 8 nucleotides matching TRBD2. CDR3 size: 13 residues. From germline, CDR1 is SNHLY and CDR2 FYNNEI. Trimming at V came to 4 bases and at J to 9 bases, leaving 5 bases not matched to a gene. This CDR3 reads CASSGPGGLEQFF. The part of the CDR3 DNA that was read is TGTGCCAGCAGTGGCCCGGGGGGGCTTGAG. Filled out from reference TRBV2 and TRBJ2-1, the complete variable domain reads EPEVTQTPSHQVTQMGQEVILRCVPISNHLYFYWYRQILGQKVEFLVSFYNNEISEKSEIFDDQFSVERPDGSNFTLKIRSTKLEDSAMYFCASSGPGGLEQFFGPGTRLTVL.

Worth noting for this clone: The read finishes 3 residues shy of the CDR3 end, and the germline J gene is used to complete it. This chain uses TRBV12-5 with TRBJ1-5; D unresolved. V shed 3 bases and J shed 5 bases, with 11 bases lying between them. This CDR3 is built from 14 residues. Germline CDR1 reads LGHNT; CDR2 reads FRNRAP. The CDR3 sequence: CASGLGGLDQPQHF. Partial CDR3 DNA: TGTGCTAGTGGTTTAGGAGGGTTAGATCAGCCC.

Remarks on this clone: The CDR3 end lies 3 residues beyond the end of the read and is filled in from the germline J gene. V and J are TRBV18 and TRBJ1-2; 9 bases agree with TRBD1. This CDR3 is 14 amino acids long. Germline-derived CDR1 and CDR2 are KGHSH and LQKENI. CDR3 DNA (partial): TGTGCCAGCTCACGGCCGGGACAGGGATTAGAC. Amino acids: CASSRPGQGLD. The entire CDR3 protein is CASSRPGQGLDYTF. Full variable domain (remainder filled in from reference TRBV18 and TRBJ1-2): NAGVMQNPRHLVRRRGQEARLRCSPMKGHSHVYWYRQLPEEGLKFMVYLQKENIIDESGMPKERFSAEFPKEGPSILRIQQVVRGDSAAYFCASSRPGQGLDYTFGSGTRLTVV.

A note on this clone: The read is 3 residues too short to cover the CDR3 end, so that end is filled in from the germline J gene. This chain connects TRBV3-1 (or the pseudogene TRBV3-2) to TRBJ2-7; 8 positions match TRBD1. The germline CDR1 and CDR2 sequences are LGHDT and YNNKEL (reference sequence). Trimming took 6 bases from V and 6 from J; bases not matched to a gene: 10. The CDR3 contains 14 residues. CDR3 amino acids: CASSTRTGSGEQYF. CDR3 DNA, as far as it was read: TGTGCCAGCAGTACTAGGACAGGGAGCGGCGAG.

Note on this clone: The sequenced fragment ends 3 residues before the CDR3 boundary, so the rest is inferred from the germline J gene. The gene calls are TRBV14 and TRBJ1-1; 8 bases are a match to TRBD1. Germline-derived CDR1 and CDR2 are SGHDN and FVKESK. This CDR3 region has 16 residues. The V and J ends lost 4 bases and 0 bases, in that order; junction bases with no gene match: 7. The CDR3 reads CASSLGRGLMNTEAFF. CDR3 DNA, as far as it was read: TGTGCCAGCAGCCTAGGCAGGGGGCTTATGAACACTGAA.

The sequenced part of the CDR3 DNA is TGCGCCAGCAGCTTGAGGGAGACGGGGGGTTATAATTCACCC. Amino acid sequence: CASSLRETGGYNSP. The whole CDR3 protein is CASSLRETGGYNSPLHF. V usage is TRBV5-1 and J usage is TRBJ1-6; D might be TRBD1 (5 bases). The read finishes 3 residues shy of the CDR3 end, and the germline J gene is used to complete it. The length of the CDR3 is 17 residues. The germline V gene encodes CDR1 SGHRS and CDR2 YFSETQ. Trimming removed 1 base from V and 4 bases from J, with 15 bases in between.